Following are 30 T cell receptor beta chains from one sample sequenced in a study of human T cells and chemical hapten exposure. Time point defined: pre-sensitization, week 0. Treatment here: therapeutic diphenylcyclopropenone sensitization with weekly scalp DPC. TCRdb recomputed calls from the RACE reads with MiXCR, one row per CDR3 protein. The sample carries around 250,000 distinct CDR3 sequences, 7.5% to 9% recorded once. The source was whole blood, collected in connection with sensitization to the hapten diphenylcyclopropenone (DPC). All receptors come from a woman aged 40-49 years with alopecia areata. Some clones in this sample may be carry-over from other donors' samples.

The chain recombines TRBV28 with TRBJ2-2; 7 nucleotides line up with TRBD1. The V and J ends lost 1 base and 4 bases, in that order; junction bases with no gene match: 9. The CDR3 extends over 17 amino acids. CDR1 and CDR2 from the germline V gene are MDHEN and SYDVKM. The CDR3 nucleotides are TGTGCCAGCAGTTTATTCGGGACAGTACTCCTCACCGGGGAGCTGTTTTTT. It encodes CASSLFGTVLLTGELFF.

In this sample, this clonotype turned up a few times. The V and J genes are TRBV28 and TRBJ1-2, with D possibly matching TRBD1 (6 bases). The CDR3 loop spans 16 amino acids. In germline, CDR1 is MDHEN, CDR2 SYDVKM. Trimming removed 7 bases at V and 6 bases at J, with 24 bases between. CDR3 sequence reads: CASTNPQGRVVDGYTF. The CDR3, as DNA: TGTGCCAGCACCAACCCACAGGGCAGGGTTGTAGATGGCTACACCTTC.

The chain employs TRBV18 and TRBJ2-4, with 10 bases lining up with TRBD1. The germline V gene has CDR1 KGHSH and CDR2 LQKENI. Germline trimming cut 4 bases from V and 5 bases from J; bases unmatched to any gene: 2. CDR3 length: 14 residues. CDR3 region: CASSLGTGENIQYF. CDR3 nucleotides: TGTGCCAGCTCACTAGGGACAGGGGAAAACATTCAGTACTTC.

In its sample, this clonotype was seen many times. The rearrangement links TRBV20-1 to TRBJ2-3, with 9 positions matching TRBD2. CDR1 is DFQATT and CDR2 is SNEGSKA in the germline V gene (reference sequence). The CDR3 has 14 amino acids. Trimming at V came to 5 bases and at J to 2 bases, leaving 5 bases not matched to a gene. This CDR3 is CSALSGRSTDTQYF. The DNA for the CDR3 is TGCAGTGCTCTTAGCGGGAGATCCACAGATACGCAGTATTTT.

The sample holds one count of this clonotype. This chain connects TRBV20-1 to TRBJ2-3, with a possible D match to TRBD1 (5 bases). V lost 3 bases and J 0 bases, leaving 7 bases between the germline ends. This CDR3 is 13 amino acids long. Germline V lookup: CDR1 DFQATT, CDR2 SNEGSKA (reference sequence). CDR3 DNA: TGCAGTGCTAGGGGGCAGAGCACAGATACGCAGTATTTT. This codes for CSARGQSTDTQYF.

The chain employs TRBV7-3 and TRBJ1-1; D gene unclear. The CDR3 spans 15 residues. Looked up from germline, CDR1 is SGHTA and CDR2 is FQGTGA. Between the trimmed V and J ends, which lost 5 bases and 0 bases, there was a span of 13 bases. CDR3 sequence reads: CASSPYPGVNTEAFF. CDR3 in DNA: TGTGCCAGCAGCCCCTACCCGGGTGTGAACACTGAAGCTTTCTTT.

The rearrangement joins TRBV4-3 to TRBJ2-7, with TRBD1 as a possible D gene (6 bases). The CDR3 is made up of 14 amino acids. V was shortened by 1 base and J by 4 bases, with 11 bases between the two germline ends. From germline, CDR1 is LGHNA and CDR2 YSLEER. The CDR3 sequence: CASSQAARGYEQYF. The CDR3 bases are TGCGCCAGCAGCCAAGCTGCCAGGGGTTACGAGCAGTACTTC.

In its sample, this clonotype was seen a few times. The chain couples TRBV5-5 to TRBJ2-3, with D possibly being TRBD1 or TRBD2 (6 bases each). Germline V gives CDR1 SGHKS, CDR2 YYEKEE (reference sequence). This CDR3 has 16 amino acids. V shed 7 bases and J shed 0 bases, with 18 bases lying between them. CDR3 nucleotide sequence: TGTGCCAGCTTATATCCCGGGGGCCCTAGCACAGATACGCAGTATTTT. Translation: CASLYPGGPSTDTQYF.

This clonotype came up a few times. The J gene is TRBJ1-5, the V gene TRBV27; tentative D call: TRBD1 (5 bases). V was pared by 4 bases and J by 0 bases, with 10 bases between. Germline V gene sequence: CDR1 MNHEY, CDR2 SMNVEV (reference sequence). The CDR3 has 15 residues. This chain's CDR3 is CASSWDPLSNQPQHF. Written as DNA, the CDR3 is TGTGCCAGCAGTTGGGACCCCCTTAGCAATCAGCCCCAGCATTTT.

In its sample, this clonotype was seen a few times. The chain couples TRBV24-1 to TRBJ2-3; TRBD1 aligns across 9 bases. From germline, CDR1 is KGHDR and CDR2 SFDVKD. This CDR3 has 16 residues. The junction had 7 bases not matched to a gene; V was cut back by 3 bases and J by 4 bases. DNA of the CDR3: TGTGCCACCAGTGATCCACAGGGGGCAATCGCAGATACGCAGTATTTT. This translates into CATSDPQGAIADTQYF.

This chain connects TRBV28 to TRBJ2-1; no clear D gene. Germline V gene lookup returns CDR1 MDHEN and CDR2 SYDVKM. The CDR3 length is 17 residues. Trimming cost V 6 bases and J 0 bases, with 18 bases left between them. The CDR3 nucleotides read TGTGCCAGCAGGCCTTGGGGTCAGCTTAGCTCCTACAATGAGCAGTTCTTC. It translates to CASRPWGQLSSYNEQFF. The full variable domain, rest sourced from reference TRBV28 and TRBJ2-1, is DVKVTQSSRYLVKRTGEKVFLECVQDMDHENMFWYRQDPGLGLRLIYFSYDVKMKEKGDIPEGYSVSREKKERFSLILESASTNQTSMYLCASRPWGQLSSYNEQFFGPGTRLTVL.

This clonotype has ten or more counts. CDR3: CASSLERVYEQYF. The CDR3 coding sequence is TGCGCCAGCAGCTTGGAGCGCGTGTACGAGCAGTACTTC. V is TRBV5-1 and J is TRBJ2-7; D unclear. The germline gives CDR1 SGHRS, CDR2 YFSETQ. V shed 0 bases and J shed 4 bases, with 8 bases lying between them. The CDR3 totals 13 residues.

This clonotype was picked up many times. This chain joins TRBV7-2 and TRBJ2-3; a possible D gene is TRBD2 (5 bases). CDR3 length: 15 residues. The ends were cut back, 1 base at V and 4 bases at J, with 12 bases in the middle. Germline V CDR1 and CDR2: SGHTA, FQGNSA. The CDR3 bases are TGTGCCAGCAGCTTAGGGGGTAGCGAAGCAGATACGCAGTATTTT. This codes for CASSLGGSEADTQYF.

V and J are TRBV4-3 and TRBJ1-3; D ambiguous. Germline V lookup: CDR1 LGHNA, CDR2 YSLEER. The CDR3 loop spans 17 amino acids. With 0 bases removed from V and 0 bases from J, the gap between germline ends came to 12 bases. The CDR3 coding sequence is TGCGCCAGCAGCCAAGATCTGCTCACAGTCTCTGGAAACACCATATATTTT. Protein sequence: CASSQDLLTVSGNTIYF.

This chain joins TRBV29-1 and TRBJ1-4; 8 bases are shared with TRBD1. This CDR3 region has 13 residues. Losses at the gene ends were 7 bases for V and 8 bases for J; bases not matched to a gene: 9. Germline CDR1 is SQVTM and CDR2 is ANQGSEA. CDR3 sequence (DNA): TGCAGCGCTTCTGCAGGGGGCTGGGAAAAACTGTTTTTT. Translating it yields CSASAGGWEKLFF.

This clonotype was seen a handful of times. The chain carries TRBV6-5 and TRBJ2-7, with TRBD1 matching over 10 bases. Germline values: CDR1 MNHEY, CDR2 SVGAGI. The V and J ends lost 6 bases and 3 bases, in that order; junction bases with no gene match: 11. CDR3 length equals 16 residues. CDR3 loop: CASSFREGQGIYEQYF. The CDR3 DNA follows: TGTGCCAGCAGCTTCAGAGAGGGACAGGGGATCTACGAGCAGTACTTC.

This clonotype has more than one count but fewer than ten. The chain joins TRBV12-3 or TRBV12-4 to TRBJ1-3; no definite D call. The CDR3 runs to 15 residues. Between the trimmed V and J ends, which lost 5 bases and 0 bases, there was a span of 11 bases. The CDR3 DNA reads as TGTGCCAGCAGTCCCGGACGGATCTCTGGAAACACCATATATTTT. It encodes CASSPGRISGNTIYF.

This clonotype was counted a few times. The V and J genes are TRBV6-2 or TRBV6-3 and TRBJ2-1; 7 bases fit TRBD2. This CDR3 is 15 amino acids long. Germline V gene data show CDR1 as MNHEY and CDR2 as SVGEGT. V dropped 3 bases and J dropped 8; count of bases not matched to a gene: 10. CDR3 in amino acids: CASSYKLAFGDEQFF. The CDR3 coding sequence is TGTGCCAGCAGTTATAAACTAGCGTTCGGGGATGAGCAGTTCTTC.

This chain uses TRBV6-6 with TRBJ2-1; 8 nucleotides align to TRBD2. Germline CDR1 and CDR2: MNHNY and SVGAGI (reference sequence). This CDR3 has 14 residues. The V and J ends lost 6 bases and 5 bases, in that order; junction bases with no gene match: 6. The DNA for the CDR3 is TGTGCCAGCAGCCCCGGGACTAGAAACAATGAGCAGTTCTTC. It translates to CASSPGTRNNEQFF.

This clonotype was seen more than once but under ten times. The chain links TRBV28 to TRBJ2-7; 7 positions match TRBD2. Germline CDR1 and CDR2: MDHEN and SYDVKM. With V trimmed by 6 bases and J by 0 bases, 8 bases remained unmatched. There are 15 residues in the CDR3. The CDR3 sequence is CASSSQRGSSYEQYF. Here the CDR3 DNA reads TGTGCCAGCAGCTCACAGCGGGGCAGCTCCTACGAGCAGTACTTC.

This clonotype was observed a handful of times. This chain joins TRBV28 and TRBJ2-7; 7 nucleotides line up with TRBD1. The germline gives CDR1 MDHEN, CDR2 SYDVKM. With 6 bases clipped from V and 2 bases from J, the junction kept 7 bases outside the gene matches. The length of the CDR3 is 14 residues. The CDR3 region is CASSSRDSTYEQYF. The CDR3 region has the DNA TGTGCCAGCAGCTCCCGGGACAGCACCTACGAGCAGTACTTC.

The sample holds a few counts of this clonotype. CDR3 residues: CASKVADTQYF. The DNA of the CDR3 is TGTGCCAGCAAGGTTGCCGATACGCAGTATTTT. The chain carries TRBV25-1 and TRBJ2-3; no reliable D call. This CDR3 comprises 11 residues. Germline values: CDR1 MGHDK, CDR2 SYGVNS. V was cut by 7 bases and J by 6 bases, with 8 bases left in between.

This clonotype was recorded a few times. The chain employs TRBV12-3 or TRBV12-4 and TRBJ2-2; D is unclear. The CDR3 is made up of 14 amino acids. V dropped 3 bases and J dropped 6 bases, with 11 bases sitting between them. The CDR3, as DNA: TGTGCCAGCAGTTTTACCTGGGAAGCCGGGGAGCTGTTTTTT. It translates to CASSFTWEAGELFF.

This clonotype was seen many times. V gene TRBV20-1 combines with J gene TRBJ1-2; TRBD1 is a possible D gene (5 bases). The CDR3 runs to 12 residues. With 5 bases removed from V and 4 bases from J, the gap between germline ends came to 11 bases. In germline, CDR1 is DFQATT, CDR2 SNEGSKA (reference sequence). DNA for the CDR3: TGCAGTGCTGTCAGGGCCTCCTATGGCTACACCTTC. This codes for CSAVRASYGYTF.

This sequence joins TRBV4-2 and TRBJ2-1; 8 positions match TRBD2. The CDR3 is made up of 18 amino acids. Germline V gene lookup returns CDR1 LGHNA and CDR2 YNFKEQ. Unmatched junction bases numbered 13, after V lost 1 base and J lost 5 bases. CDR3 amino acids: CASSQVGVGTREHNEQFF. As DNA, the CDR3 is TGTGCCAGCAGCCAAGTTGGTGTGGGGACTAGGGAACACAATGAGCAGTTCTTC.

The table lists this clonotype with a few counts. The chain recombines TRBV15 with TRBJ1-2; no clear D. Trimming took off 2 bases at V and 2 bases at J, with 9 bases between the two ends. CDR1 is LNHNV, CDR2 YYDKDF, per germline (reference sequence). The CDR3 is 14 residues long. In nucleotides, the CDR3 is TGTGCCACCAGCAGACGCGCGGTGAACTATGGCTACACCTTC. Its translation is CATSRRAVNYGYTF.

About this clonotype itself: Sequence at one end of the junction differs from germline and may be a read error. The J gene is TRBJ2-5, the V gene TRBV6-5; no definite D call. The CDR3 consists of 16 residues. Per the germline V gene, CDR1 is MNHEY and CDR2 is SVGAGI. The CDR3 here is CASSYQVHRSQATQYF. The DNA for the CDR3 is TGTGCCAGCAGTTACCAAGTCCACCGCAGCCAAGCGACCCAGTACTTC.

The V gene is TRBV20-1, the J gene TRBJ2-1, with D perhaps TRBD1 or TRBD2 (5 bases each). V lost 4 bases and J 0 bases, leaving 16 bases between the germline ends. The V gene's germline CDR1 is DFQATT and CDR2 SNEGSKA (reference sequence). The CDR3 runs to 16 residues. CDR3 protein: CSATVFGGDSYNEQFF. The CDR3 DNA follows: TGCAGTGCTACCGTGTTTGGGGGAGACTCCTACAATGAGCAGTTCTTC.

This clonotype showed up many times. The chain couples TRBV7-2 to TRBJ2-3; 8 bases align to TRBD2. Germline CDR1 reads SGHTA; CDR2 reads FQGNSA. CDR3 size: 15 residues. Trimming at V came to 5 bases and at J to 9 bases, leaving 13 bases not matched to a gene. The DNA of the CDR3 is TGTGCCAGCAGCCCCCAAGGTAGCGGGATAACGACGCAGTATTTT. This gives the protein CASSPQGSGITTQYF.

This clonotype was counted a few times. The J gene is TRBJ1-4, the V gene TRBV12-3 or TRBV12-4; D unclear. This CDR3 is 17 amino acids long. With 5 bases removed from V and 0 bases from J, the gap between germline ends came to 16 bases. This chain's CDR3 is CASSESRRGATNEKLFF. The CDR3 DNA follows: TGTGCCAGCAGTGAAAGCCGCCGCGGCGCAACTAATGAAAAACTGTTTTTT.